This T cell receptor (beta chain) was sequenced during a study of T cell responses to AZD1222 COVID-19 vaccine. Study overall: Second-dose intervals near 4 or 12 weeks were combined.

CDR3 length equals 11 residues. CDR1 is MNHEY, CDR2 SMNVEV, per germline (reference sequence). Between the trimmed V and J ends, which lost 3 bases and 5 bases, there was a span of 4 bases. Study-wide findings and caveats: Nearly half of spike-specific TCRs reportedly go after variant regions that carry no mutations. Recipients of AZD1222 seropositive at baseline numbered only 6 or 7. The repertoires were collected only after the peak T cell response.

This clone was detected only a few times. Antigen unknown. This specimen includes other DNA sequences encoding the same CDR3. Using immunoSEQ multiplex PCR, the repertoire was profiled, and TCRdb retains in-frame clones only, with some absent. The data show roughly 260,000 clones, approximately 95% seen once. The source was peripheral blood, collected on day 0 of AZD1222 vaccination. The gene calls are TRBV27 and TRBJ1-1; D remains ambiguous. The clonotype comes from an adult in good health. The CDR3 sequence: CASSLGTEAFF. Written as DNA, the CDR3 is TGTGCCAGCAGTTTGGGGACTGAAGCTTTCTTT.